The 24 T cell receptor beta chains below all came from one sample that was sequenced in a study of neurological immune-mediated disorders. TCRdb re-analysed the 5' RACE reads in MiXCR, keeping a single row per CDR3 protein. The data contain approximately 65,000 distinct CDR3 sequences, about 4% of them singletons. What was sequenced was PBMCs. The receptors were gathered from a man aged 45-65 years with multiple sclerosis.

This clonotype was recorded at least ten times. The rearrangement links TRBV20-1 to TRBJ2-6; D gene ambiguous. With 6 bases removed from V and 4 bases from J, the gap between germline ends came to 7 bases. This CDR3 is 12 amino acids long. Germline CDR1 DFQATT, CDR2 SNEGSKA (reference sequence). CDR3 nucleotide sequence: TGCAGTGCGGGTTCCGGGGCCAACGTCCTGACTTTC. Protein product: CSAGSGANVLTF.

Ten or more counts support this clonotype. This chain uses TRBV4-3 with TRBJ1-4; D may be TRBD1 (6 bases). Between the trimmed V and J ends, which lost 2 bases and 6 bases, there was a span of 10 bases. The CDR3 covers 14 residues. CDR1 LGHNA and CDR2 YSLEER come from the germline V gene. CDR3 bases: TGCGCCAGCAGCCAACACAGGGAGGATGAAAAACTGTTTTTT. Its protein product is CASSQHREDEKLFF.

This clonotype was recorded at least ten times. This rearrangement joins TRBV7-8 to TRBJ1-3, with D possibly being TRBD1 (6 bases). This CDR3 spans 16 amino acids. Trimming took 4 bases from V and 0 from J, leaving 13 bases between them. The germline gives CDR1 SGHVS, CDR2 FQNEAQ. The chain's CDR3 is CASSSGQRSSGNTIYF. The CDR3 bases are TGTGCCAGCAGCTCTGGACAGAGAAGCTCTGGAAACACCATATATTTT.

This clonotype was counted ten times or more. The chain combines TRBV28 with TRBJ2-7; D is unclear. Trimming left V 2 bases short and J 2 bases short, with 10 bases between. The CDR3 extends over 14 amino acids. Germline lookup yields CDR1 MDHEN and CDR2 SYDVKM. The CDR3 DNA follows: TGTGCCAGCAGTTTACTGAGGAGTCCCTACGAGCAGTACGTC. Translated, it gives CASSLLRSPYEQYV.

This clonotype was seen at least ten times. This chain's CDR3 is CASSPRAGGSSYNEQFF. DNA for the CDR3: TGTGCCAGCAGCCCCCGAGCGGGGGGTAGCTCCTACAATGAGCAGTTCTTC. This rearrangement joins TRBV12-3 or TRBV12-4 to TRBJ2-1; 9 nucleotides match TRBD2. With V trimmed by 6 bases and J by 0 bases, 9 bases remained unmatched. This CDR3 has 17 amino acids.

The chain links TRBV7-3 to TRBJ2-3, with 11 bases fitting TRBD1. This CDR3 region has 15 residues. The V gene end was trimmed by 6 bases and the J gene end by 3 bases; junction bases not matched to a gene: 5. Germline lookup yields CDR1 SGHTA and CDR2 FQGTGA. In DNA form, the CDR3 reads TGTGCCAGCAGTCGGACAGGGGGCCTGACAGATACGCAGTATTTT. Translating gives CASSRTGGLTDTQYF.

This clonotype was recorded many times. The chain joins TRBV12-3 or TRBV12-4 to TRBJ2-1; the match to TRBD2 covers 13 bases. The CDR3 sequence is 16 residues long. J was trimmed by 4 bases and V by 4 bases; bases with no gene match: 4. The DNA for the CDR3 is TGTGCCAGCAGTTCCCTGACTAGCGGGGGGTACAATGAGCAGTTCTTC. This codes for CASSSLTSGGYNEQFF.

The chain links TRBV12-3 or TRBV12-4 to TRBJ2-2; tentative D call: TRBD1 (5 bases). Trimming left V 2 bases short and J 7 bases short, with 14 bases between. The CDR3 has 15 residues. CDR3: CASSLRGTADGELFF. DNA for the CDR3: TGTGCCAGCAGTTTAAGGGGCACAGCCGACGGGGAGCTGTTTTTT.

Ten or more counts support this clonotype. This chain links TRBV5-1 with TRBJ2-2; no definite D call. Germline assignment: CDR1 SGHRS and CDR2 YFSETQ. V was clipped by 4 bases and J by 0 bases, with 7 bases between them. CDR3 length: 14 residues. CDR3 DNA: TGCGCCAGCAGCCTGAACACGAACACCGGGGAGCTGTTTTTT. Residues: CASSLNTNTGELFF.

At least ten counts were recorded for this clonotype. V and J are TRBV20-1 and TRBJ2-5; 9 bases agree with TRBD2. V dropped 1 base and J dropped 5; count of bases not matched to a gene: 14. The CDR3 is 17 residues long. Per the germline V gene, CDR1 is DFQATT and CDR2 is SNEGSKA (reference sequence). CDR3 coding DNA: TGCAGTGCTAGAGTTTCACCGGGACTAGCAGGATGGGAGACCCAGTACTTC. This gives the protein CSARVSPGLAGWETQYF.

The rearrangement links TRBV20-1 to TRBJ2-7, with 7 positions matching TRBD1. Per the germline V gene, CDR1 is DFQATT and CDR2 is SNEGSKA (reference sequence). This CDR3 spans 14 amino acids. V shed 5 bases, J shed 5 bases, and the junction held 12 bases outside the gene matches. The CDR3 DNA reads as TGCAGTGCTGGGTCAACAGGGGATCGTGACGAGCAGTACTTC. As protein: CSAGSTGDRDEQYF.

In its sample, this clonotype was seen many times. The chain carries TRBV29-1 and TRBJ1-1; 7 bases match TRBD1. Germline lookup yields CDR1 SQVTM and CDR2 ANQGSEA. The CDR3 runs to 13 residues. J gave up 1 base and V 6 bases, and 5 bases lay outside the gene matches. CDR3 sequence: CSVIQGTNTEAFF. In DNA, the CDR3 is TGCAGCGTCATACAGGGGACGAACACTGAAGCTTTCTTT.

Only a few counts were recorded for this clonotype. The CDR3 sequence is CSARDPLAGDNEQFF. CDR3 DNA sequence: TGCAGTGCTAGAGATCCTCTAGCGGGGGATAATGAGCAGTTCTTC. V usage is TRBV20-1 and J usage is TRBJ2-1; the match to TRBD2 covers 10 bases. Germline CDR1 and CDR2: DFQATT and SNEGSKA (reference sequence). V was pared by 0 bases and J by 7 bases, with 6 bases of the junction left unmatched. CDR3 length: 15 amino acids.

This clonotype was detected ten times or more. The rearrangement joins TRBV5-1 to TRBJ2-3; TRBD2 might be the D (5 bases). In germline, CDR1 is SGHRS, CDR2 YFSETQ. The CDR3 totals 13 residues. The V end was cut by 6 bases, the J end by 3 bases, with 11 bases between. The CDR3 nucleotides are TGCGCCAGCATGGCCAGCGGAACAGATACGCAGTATTTT. Amino acid sequence: CASMASGTDTQYF.

Concerning this clonotype: This clone may be a read error of a much larger clone one base away. The chain carries TRBV28 and TRBJ1-5; tentatively, D is TRBD1 (5 bases). This CDR3 is 15 amino acids long. Germline V gives CDR1 MDHEN, CDR2 SYDVKM. For the CDR3, the DNA is TGTGCCAGCAGGACACCCGGACGCCAGAAAGGGGCCCAGAATTTT. Translating gives CASRTPGRQKGAQNF.

This clonotype occurred a few times. This could be a read error, since a much larger clone is one nucleotide away. Without the conserved terminal phenylalanine or tryptophan, this CDR3 likely stems from a read error. This chain connects TRBV5-6 to TRBJ1-5; 7 nucleotides line up with TRBD1. The CDR3 contains 16 residues. Germline CDR1 and CDR2: SGHDT and YYEEEE. Trimming cost V 5 bases and J 0 bases; bases outside gene matches: 8. CDR3 sequence: CASRRTQGVSNQPQHI. The CDR3 coding sequence is TGTGCCAGCAGACGAACCCAGGGGGTTAGCAATCAGCCCCAGCATATT.

Only a few counts were recorded for this clonotype. A read error may account for a junction end that differs from germline. The V gene is TRBV11-2, the J gene TRBJ2-6; D might be TRBD1 (5 bases). This CDR3 has 16 residues. Germline-derived CDR1 and CDR2 are SGHAT and FQNNGV. Written as DNA, the CDR3 is TGTGCCAGCAGCTTATCTCCGAACTCTGGGGCCAAAGTCCTGACTTTC. Translating gives CASSLSPNSGAKVLTF.

This clonotype was seen repeatedly, ten times or more. This chain uses TRBV5-1 with TRBJ1-1, with a weak D call TRBD1 (6 bases). Germline CDR1 SGHRS, CDR2 YFSETQ. V shed 0 bases and J shed 1 base, with 10 bases lying between them. This CDR3 comprises 15 residues. Here the CDR3 DNA reads TGCGCCAGCAGCTTGGGTGGGACAACGAACACTGAAGCTTTCTTT. Its protein product is CASSLGGTTNTEAFF.

This clonotype was seen repeatedly, ten times or more. This sequence joins TRBV12-3 or TRBV12-4 and TRBJ2-7, with 11 bases matching TRBD2. There are 15 residues in the CDR3. Trimming cost V 6 bases and J 2 bases; bases outside gene matches: 6. The CDR3 DNA follows: TGTGCCAGCAGCCTTAGCGGGGGGGCCGCCTACGAGCAGTACTTC. Encoded protein: CASSLSGGAAYEQYF.

This clonotype was found a few times. Since a much larger clone is just one base distant, this may be a read error. The chain couples TRBV5-5 to TRBJ1-1; D remains ambiguous. Trimming took off 7 bases at V and 1 base at J, with 5 bases between the two ends. The CDR3 covers 11 residues. The germline CDR1 and CDR2 sequences are SGHKS and YYEKEE (reference sequence). Here the CDR3 reads CASEKNTEAFF. CDR3 sequence (DNA): TGTGCCAGCGAAAAGAACACTGAAGCTTTCTTT.

The sample holds many counts of this clonotype. The V call is TRBV5-1, the J call TRBJ2-7; D is unresolved. Trimming left V 1 base short and J 0 bases short, with 11 bases between. This CDR3 contains 15 residues. CDR1 is SGHRS, CDR2 YFSETQ, per germline. Here the CDR3 DNA reads TGCGCCAGCAGCTTGTTCCCAGGATCCTCCTACGAGCAGTACGTC. Its protein product is CASSLFPGSSYEQYV.

This clonotype came up a few times. V usage is TRBV6-6 and J usage is TRBJ2-2, with 11 nucleotides matching TRBD2. This CDR3 spans 16 amino acids. The J segment lost 5 bases and the V segment lost 5 bases, leaving 7 bases of the junction unmatched. Germline V CDR1 and CDR2: MNHNY, SVGAGI (reference sequence). CDR3 sequence reads: CASSRHLAGGTGELFF. DNA of the CDR3: TGTGCCAGCAGTCGTCACTTAGCGGGGGGGACCGGGGAGCTGTTTTTT.

This clonotype was seen at least ten times. DNA of the CDR3: TGCAGTGCTAGAGAAACCGGGACTAGGGGGGCGGAGCAGTTCTTC. It yields the protein CSARETGTRGAEQFF. This chain uses TRBV20-1 with TRBJ2-1; 8 bases align to TRBD2. Trimming cost V 0 bases and J 10 bases; bases outside gene matches: 11. Per the germline V gene, CDR1 is DFQATT and CDR2 is SNEGSKA (reference sequence). CDR3 length equals 15 residues.

This clonotype was found many times. The chain links TRBV20-1 to TRBJ1-1, with 7 bases that match TRBD1. CDR1 and CDR2 (germline): DFQATT, SNEGSKA (reference sequence). This CDR3 contains 13 residues. Trimming took 1 base from V and 8 from J; bases not matched to a gene: 7. Here the CDR3 reads CSARATGTVEAFF. Written as DNA, the CDR3 is TGCAGTGCTAGAGCGACCGGGACAGTAGAAGCTTTCTTT.